This T cell receptor beta chain was observed in a study of cytomegalovirus exposure and HLA in healthy donors. General observations from the study: Researchers counted around 160 TCR beta chains as cytomegalovirus-associated. A later analysis found that most CMV-associated TCR beta chains appeared HLA-restricted.

A word on this clone: Its target is not known.

Germline V gene lookup returns CDR1 SEHNR and CDR2 FQNEAQ (reference sequence). Trimming stripped 1 base from V and 7 bases from J, with 22 bases between. This CDR3 is built from 18 residues. A multiplex PCR was run with 60 Vbeta primers and 13 Jbeta primers. TCRdb's table, derived via immunoSEQ multiplex PCR, lists solely in-frame clones and lacks some. Of approximately 160,000 clones in the sample, 80% to 85% were seen once. Healthy bone marrow donors made up the donor group. V usage is TRBV7-9 and J usage is TRBJ2-2; TRBD2 might be the D (7 bases). The sample comprised PBMCs. The origin of this receptor is a human donor in good health. The CDR3 sequence: CASSLGGGALENLGELFF. The DNA of the CDR3 is TGTGCCAGCAGCTTAGGGGGGGGCGCCTTGGAAAACCTCGGGGAGCTGTTTTTT.